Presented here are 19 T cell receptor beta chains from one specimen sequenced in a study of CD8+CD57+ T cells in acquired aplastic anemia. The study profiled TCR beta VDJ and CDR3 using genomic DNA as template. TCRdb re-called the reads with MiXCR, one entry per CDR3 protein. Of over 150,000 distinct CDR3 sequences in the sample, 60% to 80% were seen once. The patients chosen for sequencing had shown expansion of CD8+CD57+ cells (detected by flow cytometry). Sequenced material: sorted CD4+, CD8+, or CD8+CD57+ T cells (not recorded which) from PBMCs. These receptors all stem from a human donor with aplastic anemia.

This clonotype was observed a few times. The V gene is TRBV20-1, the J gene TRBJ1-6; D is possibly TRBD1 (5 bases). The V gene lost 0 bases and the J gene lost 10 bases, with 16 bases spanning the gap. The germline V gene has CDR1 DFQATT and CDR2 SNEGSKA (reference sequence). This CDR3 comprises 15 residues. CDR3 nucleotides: TGCAGTGCTAGAGAGGAAGGGGACTGGGGATCACCCCTCCACTTT. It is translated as CSAREEGDWGSPLHF.

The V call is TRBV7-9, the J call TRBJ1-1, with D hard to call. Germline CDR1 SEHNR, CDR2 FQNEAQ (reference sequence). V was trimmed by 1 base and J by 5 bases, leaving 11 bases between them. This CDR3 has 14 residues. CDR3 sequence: CASSLGRVGTEAFF. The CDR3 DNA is TGTGCCAGCAGCTTAGGACGGGTGGGGACTGAAGCTTTCTTT.

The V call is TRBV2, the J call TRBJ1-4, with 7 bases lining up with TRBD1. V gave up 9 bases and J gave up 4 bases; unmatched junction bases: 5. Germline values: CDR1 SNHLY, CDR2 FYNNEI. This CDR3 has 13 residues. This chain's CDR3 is CASRGQFNEKLFF. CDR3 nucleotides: TGTGCCAGTCGGGGACAGTTTAATGAAAAACTGTTTTTT.

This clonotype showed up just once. CDR3 nucleotides: TGTGCCAGCAGCCAGGCGGGACTAGGCACAGATACGCAGTATTTT. Translating it yields CASSQAGLGTDTQYF. The chain joins TRBV14 to TRBJ2-3; TRBD2 agrees at 8 bases. V was pared by 3 bases and J by 1 base, with 3 bases of the junction left unmatched. Germline V gives CDR1 SGHDN, CDR2 FVKESK. The CDR3 sequence is 15 residues long.

The CDR3 here is CAISESGGAQGYTF. CDR3 bases: TGTGCCATCAGTGAGTCGGGGGGCGCGCAGGGCTACACCTTC. The rearrangement links TRBV10-3 to TRBJ1-2; tentative D call: TRBD1 (6 bases). V lost 0 bases to trimming and J lost 8 bases, with 13 bases between them. The CDR3 contains 14 residues. Germline V gene lookup returns CDR1 ENHRY and CDR2 SYGVKD.

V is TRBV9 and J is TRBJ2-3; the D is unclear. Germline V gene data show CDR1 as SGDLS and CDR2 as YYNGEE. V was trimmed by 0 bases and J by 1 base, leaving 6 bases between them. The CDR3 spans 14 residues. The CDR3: CASSVEVRTDTQYF. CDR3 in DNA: TGTGCCAGCAGCGTAGAGGTCCGCACAGATACGCAGTATTTT.

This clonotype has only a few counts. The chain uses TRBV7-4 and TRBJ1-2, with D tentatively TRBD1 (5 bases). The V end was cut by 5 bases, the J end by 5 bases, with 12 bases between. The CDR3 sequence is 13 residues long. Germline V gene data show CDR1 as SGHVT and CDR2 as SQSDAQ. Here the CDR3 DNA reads TGTGCCAGCAGCGGGACTAACAGTTATGGCTACACCTTC. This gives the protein CASSGTNSYGYTF.

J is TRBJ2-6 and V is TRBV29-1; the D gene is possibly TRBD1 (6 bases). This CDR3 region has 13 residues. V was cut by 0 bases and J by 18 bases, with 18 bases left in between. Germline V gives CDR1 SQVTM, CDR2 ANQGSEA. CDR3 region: CSVEDRLDSFKTF. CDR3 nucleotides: TGCAGCGTTGAAGATCGATTGGACAGCTTCAAGACTTTC.

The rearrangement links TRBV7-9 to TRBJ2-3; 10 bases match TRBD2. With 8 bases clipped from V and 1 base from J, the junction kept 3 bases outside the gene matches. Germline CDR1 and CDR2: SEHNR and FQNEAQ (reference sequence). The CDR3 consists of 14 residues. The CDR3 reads CASGSGGRTDTQYF. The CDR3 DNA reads TGTGCCAGCGGTAGCGGGGGGCGCACAGATACGCAGTATTTT.

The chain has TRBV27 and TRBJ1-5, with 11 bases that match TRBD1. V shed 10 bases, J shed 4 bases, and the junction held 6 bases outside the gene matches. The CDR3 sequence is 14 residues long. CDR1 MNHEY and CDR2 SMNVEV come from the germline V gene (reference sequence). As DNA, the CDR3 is TGTGCCACCTCAGGACAGGGGGCAAATCAGCCCCAGCATTTT. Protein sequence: CATSGQGANQPQHF.

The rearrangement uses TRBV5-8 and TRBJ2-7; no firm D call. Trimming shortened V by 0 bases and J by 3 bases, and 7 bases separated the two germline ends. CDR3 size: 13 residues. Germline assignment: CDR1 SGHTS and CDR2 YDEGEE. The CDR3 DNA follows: TGTGCCAGCAGCTTGGAGCTTGACTACGAGCAGTACTTC. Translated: CASSLELDYEQYF.

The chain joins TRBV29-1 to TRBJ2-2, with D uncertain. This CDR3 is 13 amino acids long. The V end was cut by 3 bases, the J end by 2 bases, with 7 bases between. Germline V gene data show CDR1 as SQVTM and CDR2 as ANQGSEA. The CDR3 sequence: CSVDRLNTGELFF. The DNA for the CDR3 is TGCAGCGTTGATAGGCTAAACACCGGGGAGCTGTTTTTT.

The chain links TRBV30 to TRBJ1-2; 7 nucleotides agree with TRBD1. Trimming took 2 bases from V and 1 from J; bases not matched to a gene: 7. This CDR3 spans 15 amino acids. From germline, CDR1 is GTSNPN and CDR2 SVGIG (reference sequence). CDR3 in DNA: TGTGCCTGGAGTTTGACAGGGCGGCGTAACTATGGCTACACCTTC. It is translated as CAWSLTGRRNYGYTF.

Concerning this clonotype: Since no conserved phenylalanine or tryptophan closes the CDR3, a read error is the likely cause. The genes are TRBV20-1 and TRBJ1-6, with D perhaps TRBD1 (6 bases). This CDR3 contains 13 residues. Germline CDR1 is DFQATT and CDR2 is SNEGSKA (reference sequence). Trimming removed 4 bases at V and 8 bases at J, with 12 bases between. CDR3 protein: CSAMGASHSPLHL. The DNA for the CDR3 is TGCAGTGCTATGGGGGCATCTCATTCACCCCTCCACCTT.

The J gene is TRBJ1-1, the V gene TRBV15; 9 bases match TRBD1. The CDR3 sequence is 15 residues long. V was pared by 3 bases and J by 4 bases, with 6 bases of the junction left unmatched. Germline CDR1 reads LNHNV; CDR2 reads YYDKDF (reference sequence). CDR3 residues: CATSRGDRATTEAFF. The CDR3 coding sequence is TGTGCCACCAGCAGGGGGGACAGGGCTACCACTGAAGCTTTCTTT.

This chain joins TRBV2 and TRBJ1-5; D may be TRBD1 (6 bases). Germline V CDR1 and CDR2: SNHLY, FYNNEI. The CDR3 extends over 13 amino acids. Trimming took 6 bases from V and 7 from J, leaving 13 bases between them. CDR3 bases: TGTGCCAGCAGCCAGCAGGGGTCGCAGCCCCAGCATTTT. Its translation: CASSQQGSQPQHF.

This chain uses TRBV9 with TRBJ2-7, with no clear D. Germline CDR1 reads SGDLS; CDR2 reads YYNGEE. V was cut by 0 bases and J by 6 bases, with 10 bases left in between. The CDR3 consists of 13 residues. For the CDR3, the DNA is TGTGCCAGCAGCGTAGGCCACCCCTCCGAGCAGTACTTC. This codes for CASSVGHPSEQYF.

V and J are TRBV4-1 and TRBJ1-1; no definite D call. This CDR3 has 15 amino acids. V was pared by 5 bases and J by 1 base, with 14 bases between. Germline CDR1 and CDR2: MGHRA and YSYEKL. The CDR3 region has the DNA TGCGCCAGCAGCATAGACGGAATTTCGAACACTGAAGCTTTCTTT. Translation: CASSIDGISNTEAFF.

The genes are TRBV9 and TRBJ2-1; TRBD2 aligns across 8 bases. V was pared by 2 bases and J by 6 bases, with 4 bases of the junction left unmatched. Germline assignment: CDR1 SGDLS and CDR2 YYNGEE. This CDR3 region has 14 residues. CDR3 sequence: CASSVGGTSNEQFF. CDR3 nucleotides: TGTGCCAGCAGCGTTGGGGGGACTAGCAATGAGCAGTTCTTC.